This T cell receptor beta chain stems from a study of T-cell memory formation after mild COVID-19. About the research overall: TCR clusters showed largely donor specificity.

Study outcomes and limitations: Contracting clones, day 15 to 85, had balanced CD4/CD8, and later expanders favored CD4+. The CD4+ clones that contracted clustered mainly within CM and EM, and the CD8+ clones concentrated in EMRA. Second-wave clones that peaked on day 37 lacked confirmed SARS-CoV-2 specificity.

TCRdb passed the 5' RACE reads through MiXCR, listing each CDR3 protein once. The table records roughly 580,000 distinct CDR3 sequences, over 15% of them present only once. This clonotype was picked up many times. Its specificity is unknown. Between the trimmed V and J ends, which lost 4 bases and 2 bases, there was a span of 12 bases. Germline V CDR1 and CDR2: KGHSH, LQKENI. The CDR3 is 14 residues long. This TCR came from an adult woman who had mild COVID-19 (a few samples of this study predate the infection). Cell type and time point are not known. This chain uses TRBV18 with TRBJ2-7; D is unclear. The source material was PBMCs or a T cell subset sorted from them (not recorded which). For the CDR3, the DNA is TGTGCCAGCTCACGGGAAGACACTACCTACGAGCAGTACTTC. Protein product: CASSREDTTYEQYF.